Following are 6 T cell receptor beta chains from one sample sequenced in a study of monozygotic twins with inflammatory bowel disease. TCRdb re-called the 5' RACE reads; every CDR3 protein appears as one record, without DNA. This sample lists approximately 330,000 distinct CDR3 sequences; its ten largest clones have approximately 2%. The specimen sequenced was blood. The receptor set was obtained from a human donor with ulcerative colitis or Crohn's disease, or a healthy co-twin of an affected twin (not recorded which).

This CDR3 reads CASNPMKIWAQGDTQYF. The gene calls are TRBV5-6 and TRBJ2-3; absent DNA, TCRdb's TRBD1 call cannot be checked. Germline CDR1 and CDR2: SGHDT and YYEEEE. The CDR3 runs to 17 residues.

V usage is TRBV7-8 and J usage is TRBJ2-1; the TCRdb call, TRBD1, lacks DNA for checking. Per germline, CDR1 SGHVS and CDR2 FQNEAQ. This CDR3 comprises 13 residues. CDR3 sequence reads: CASSLFLGDEQFF. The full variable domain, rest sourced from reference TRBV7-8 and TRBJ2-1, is GAGVSQSPRYKVAKRGQDVALRCDPISGHVSLFWYQQALGQGPEFLTYFQNEAQLDKSGLPSDRFFAERPEGSVSTLKIQRTQQEDSAVYLCASSLFLGDEQFFGPGTRLTVL.

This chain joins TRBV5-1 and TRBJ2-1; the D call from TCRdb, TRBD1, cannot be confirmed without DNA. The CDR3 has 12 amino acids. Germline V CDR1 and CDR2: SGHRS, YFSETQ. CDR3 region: CASSLSGYEQFF.

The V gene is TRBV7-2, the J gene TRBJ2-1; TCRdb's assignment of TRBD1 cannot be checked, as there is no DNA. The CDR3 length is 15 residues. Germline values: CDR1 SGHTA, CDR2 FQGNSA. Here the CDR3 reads CASAPRTYRYNEQFF.

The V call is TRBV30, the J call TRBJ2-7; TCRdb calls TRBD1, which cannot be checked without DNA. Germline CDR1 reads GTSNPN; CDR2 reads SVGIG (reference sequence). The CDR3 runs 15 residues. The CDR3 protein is CAFTEGASSSYEQYF. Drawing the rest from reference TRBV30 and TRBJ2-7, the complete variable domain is SQTIHQWPATLVQPVGSPLSLECTVEGTSNPNLYWYRQAAGRGLQLLFYSVGIGQISSEVPQNLSASRPQDRQFILSSKKLLLSDSGFYLCAFTEGASSSYEQYFGPGTRLTVT.

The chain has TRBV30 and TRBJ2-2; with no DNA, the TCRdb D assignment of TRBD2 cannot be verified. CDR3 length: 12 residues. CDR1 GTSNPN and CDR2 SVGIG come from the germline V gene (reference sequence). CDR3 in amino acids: CAWSVWRGELFF. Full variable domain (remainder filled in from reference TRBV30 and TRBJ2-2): SQTIHQWPATLVQPVGSPLSLECTVEGTSNPNLYWYRQAAGRGLQLLFYSVGIGQISSEVPQNLSASRPQDRQFILSSKKLLLSDSGFYLCAWSVWRGELFFGEGSRLTVL.